The T cell receptor beta chain described here comes from a study of blood T cell repertoires in COVID-19 (dated by TCRdb to the early 2020s). General notes on the study: Samples covering the acute and convalescent phases of COVID-19 were provided by collaborators in the United States, Italy and Spain. The prospective study material was composed of cDNA or gDNA derived from T cells, B-cell-depleted T cells, or PBMCs. Deeply sampled blood TCRbeta repertoires from subjects exposed to, actively infected with, or recovered from COVID-19 were included in the dataset. The repertoires were released in a freely available public database meant as a resource for research on the immune response to SARS-CoV-2. Samples came from the ongoing ImmuneRACE study (first 160 participants) plus 1,254 subjects from 6 global collaborators. A de-identified subject ID, COVID-19 status, age in years and sex were almost always included in the sample metadata. Where available, HLA class I and class II types were obtained from metadata supplied by the sample provider rather than from assay-based typing.

This clone was detected only a few times. What this receptor recognizes is not known. Base quality data are lacking; no much larger clone is found one base away. Spanning cysteine to phenylalanine, the CDR3 consists of 16 amino acids. The sequence is cut down to CDR3 DNA, 48 bases in frame from base 1. The germline V gene sets CDR1 to LGHNA and CDR2 to YNFKEQ. The junction carries 9 bases between V and J, which are trimmed by 0 bases and 0 bases respectively. The full study reports these points: The amount of clinical and demographic metadata varied by source and participant and was provided uncurated.

Each collaborating institution followed its own protocols to collect whole blood in K2EDTA tubes. Collaborator samples were shipped for TCRbeta analysis as frozen whole blood, isolated PBMCs, or DNA extracted from either sample type. TCRbeta CDR3 regions were amplified from genomic DNA by means of the immunoSEQ Assay, a bias-controlled multiplex PCR. For the original study's pipeline: Within the assay, amplification of reference gene primers was used to estimate how many nucleated cells each sample contained. To quantify the absolute abundance of each unique TCRbeta CDR3 rearrangement, sequence reads were collapsed and filtered. For each sample, productive Simpson clonality was calculated as the square root of Simpson's diversity index over productive rearrangements. TCRdb mirrors the immuneACCESS table, restricted to in-frame sequences. Some clones are absent from its copies; in checked studies, under half trace to an unresolved V gene, and the reason for the others is unknown. The D gene and trimming were derived from the DNA, and the V and J assignments and clone size from that table. Present in this sample are about 110,000 clones, 65% to 80% of which were seen just once. The ten largest make up 20% to 25% of the sample.

Sample: peripheral blood. The source is a man aged 65 to 85 with active or convalescent COVID-19. Recombination joined TRBV4-2 with TRBJ2-1, with TRBD2 perhaps the D gene, on 6 matching bases. The CDR3 has the sequence CASSQDAGSSYNEQFF. The nucleotides are TGTGCCAGCAGCCAAGACGCGGGAAGCTCCTACAATGAGCAGTTCTTC.